This T cell receptor beta chain was identified in a study of OX40 agonist ivuxolimab in advanced cancers. Regarding the complete study: Ivuxolimab was a fully human IgG2 agonistic monoclonal antibody targeting the costimulatory receptor OX40 (CD134). Intravenous ivuxolimab was administered to patients every 2 weeks at six dose levels: 0.01, 0.1, 0.3, 1.5, 3 and 10 mg/kg. Among the 50 to 55 dose-escalation patients, some 19 had hepatocellular carcinoma, roughly 15 melanoma, 9 renal cell carcinoma and 9 head and neck cancer. In the dose-escalation cohort, 70% to 90% of patients were male, and the mean age was 60 years with a range of 23 to 79. Prior anti-PD-1, anti-PD-L1 or anti-CTLA-4 therapy was permitted, and approximately 42% of dose-escalation patients had received checkpoint inhibitors. Three dose-escalation patients achieved partial responses, one with hepatocellular carcinoma and two with cutaneous melanoma. Peripheral TCRbeta sequencing was intended to test whether TCR sequence diversity was altered and clonal T-cell expansion was caused by ivuxolimab. The paper reports the monotherapy dose-escalation portion (N of about 54 patients) of the phase I ivuxolimab trial.

Genomic DNA was extracted from sorted cells for sequencing of the TCRbeta CDR3 region. The immunoSEQ Assay was used to sequence the TCRbeta CDR3 regions. TCRdb provides this immuneACCESS table in a form limited to in-frame rearrangements. Some clones are lacking; in checked studies, under half of them reflect an unresolved V gene, and why the rest are absent is not known. The table for this sample lists 100,000 or so clones; roughly 89% of them were counted only once. The top ten hold around 0.86% of the sample. The CDR3 measures 14 amino acids from cysteine to phenylalanine. The sequence is cut down to CDR3 DNA, 42 bases in frame from base 1. Via the germline V gene, CDR1 is ENHRY and CDR2 SYGVKD. Ends trimmed: V by 3 bases, J by 8 bases; bases unmatched to a gene: 6. Turning to this clone: Its antigen is unknown. Per-base quality was not reported, and no clone a single base away is much larger than it.

Overall results and qualifications from the work: Clonal expansion of both CD4+ and CD8+ blood T cells was observed from baseline to week 6 at doses 0.1 to 3.0 mg/kg. The antigen specificity of the clonally expanded peripheral T cells was not determined. Low levels of normalized T-cell clonal expansion were also shown by some nonresponding patients. After ivuxolimab, CD8+ T cells had more expanded clones than CD4+ T cells on average. In the 0.1-3.0 mg/kg groups, partial responders had among the lowest normalized peripheral clonal expansion, particularly in CD8+ T cells.

Patients with autoimmune disease history or receiving systemic immunosuppression were excluded from the trial. In every dose cohort, peripheral blood was drawn for TCR sequencing at baseline, cycle 4 day 1, and cycle 7 day 1. Samples were obtained from an open-label, multicenter, first-in-human phase I dose-escalation trial of ivuxolimab. Adults with locally advanced or metastatic head and neck squamous cell, hepatocellular, melanoma or renal cell carcinoma were enrolled in the trial. Before TCR sequencing, CD4+ and CD8+ T cells were separately sorted from peripheral blood. The source is an adult with an advanced solid tumor such as melanoma, head and neck, liver or kidney cancer. The rearranged chain carries TRBV10-3 and TRBJ1-4, with 7 central nucleotides matching TRBD1. This specimen was CD4+ or CD8+ T cells sorted from blood, taken in a trial of the OX40 agonist ivuxolimab. CDR3 reads: CAISEGGGLEKLFF. The DNA sequence reads TGTGCCATCAGTGAAGGGGGCGGCCTCGAAAAACTGTTTTTT.